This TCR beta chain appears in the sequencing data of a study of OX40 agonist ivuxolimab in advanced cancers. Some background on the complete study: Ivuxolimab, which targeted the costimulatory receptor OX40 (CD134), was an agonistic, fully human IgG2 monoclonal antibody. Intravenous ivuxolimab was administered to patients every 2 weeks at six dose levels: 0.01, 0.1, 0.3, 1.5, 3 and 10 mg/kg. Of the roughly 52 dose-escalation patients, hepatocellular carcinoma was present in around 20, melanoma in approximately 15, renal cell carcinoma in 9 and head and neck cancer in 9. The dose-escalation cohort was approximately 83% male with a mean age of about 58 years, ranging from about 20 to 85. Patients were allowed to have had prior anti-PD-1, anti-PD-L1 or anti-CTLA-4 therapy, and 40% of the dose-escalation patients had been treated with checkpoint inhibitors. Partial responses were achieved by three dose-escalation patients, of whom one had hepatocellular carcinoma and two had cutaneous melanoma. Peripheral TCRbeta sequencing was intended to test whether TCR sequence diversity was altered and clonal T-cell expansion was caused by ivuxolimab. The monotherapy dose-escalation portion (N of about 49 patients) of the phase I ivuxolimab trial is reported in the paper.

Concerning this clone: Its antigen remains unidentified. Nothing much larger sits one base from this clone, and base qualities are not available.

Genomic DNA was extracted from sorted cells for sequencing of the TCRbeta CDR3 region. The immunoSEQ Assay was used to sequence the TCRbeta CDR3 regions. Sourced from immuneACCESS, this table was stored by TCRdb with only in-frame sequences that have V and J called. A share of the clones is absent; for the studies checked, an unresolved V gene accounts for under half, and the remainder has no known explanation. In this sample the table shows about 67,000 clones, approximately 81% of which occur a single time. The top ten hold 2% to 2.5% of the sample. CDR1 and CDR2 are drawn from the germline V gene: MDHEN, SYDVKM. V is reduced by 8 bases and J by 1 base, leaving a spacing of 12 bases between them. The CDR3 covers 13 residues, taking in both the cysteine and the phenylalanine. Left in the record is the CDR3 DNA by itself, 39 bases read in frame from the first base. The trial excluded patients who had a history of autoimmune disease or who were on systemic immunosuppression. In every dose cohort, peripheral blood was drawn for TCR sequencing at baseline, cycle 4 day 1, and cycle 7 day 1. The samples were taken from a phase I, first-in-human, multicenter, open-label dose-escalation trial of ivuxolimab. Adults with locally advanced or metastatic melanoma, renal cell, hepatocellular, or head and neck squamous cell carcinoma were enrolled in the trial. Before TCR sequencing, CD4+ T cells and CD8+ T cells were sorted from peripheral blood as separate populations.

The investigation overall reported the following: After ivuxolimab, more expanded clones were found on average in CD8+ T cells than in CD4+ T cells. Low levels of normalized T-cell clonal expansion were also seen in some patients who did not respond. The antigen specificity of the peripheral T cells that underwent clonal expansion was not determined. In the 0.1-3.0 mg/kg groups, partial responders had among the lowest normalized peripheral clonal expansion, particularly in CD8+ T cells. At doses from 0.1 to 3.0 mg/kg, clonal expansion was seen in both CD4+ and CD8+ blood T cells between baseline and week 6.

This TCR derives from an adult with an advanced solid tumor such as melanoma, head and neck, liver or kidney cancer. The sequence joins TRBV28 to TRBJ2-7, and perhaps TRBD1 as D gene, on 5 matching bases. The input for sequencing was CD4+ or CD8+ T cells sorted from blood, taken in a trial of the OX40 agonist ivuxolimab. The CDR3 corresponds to CASGAPASYEQYF. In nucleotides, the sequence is TGTGCCAGCGGGGCGCCTGCTTCCTACGAGCAGTACTTC.